The source of this T cell receptor beta chain is a study of blood T cell repertoires in COVID-19. The wider study: Collection of acute and convalescent COVID-19 samples took place in the United States, Italy and Spain.

The length of the CDR3 is 15 residues. V shed 3 bases and J 6 bases; nucleotides not matched to a gene: 6. Germline assignment: CDR1 SGHTA and CDR2 FQGNSA. Assay: immunoSEQ multiplex PCR; the TCRdb copy retains only in-frame clones and omits some. The data show 250,000 to 300,000 clones, over 85% seen once. Living in under 30 US areas, the participants were between about 18 and 100 years of age. Among Cohort 3 donors, those recovered had two negative PCRs, clearance, or symptom resolution. Source material: PBMCs or T cells enriched from blood (not recorded which). The gene calls are TRBV7-2 and TRBJ2-2; 8 nucleotides line up with TRBD2. The clonotype comes from a woman aged 55-69 years who had recovered from COVID-19. CDR3 amino acids: CASSLSGRRAGELFF. The DNA of the CDR3 is TGTGCCAGCAGCTTGAGCGGGAGAAGGGCCGGGGAGCTGTTTTTT.